This note documents a single TCR beta chain sequence. It has no known antigen specificity. No clone much larger than this one lies a single base away; base qualities are absent. TCRbeta CDR3 regions were amplified from genomic DNA by means of the immunoSEQ Assay, a bias-controlled multiplex PCR. In the original analysis: Nucleated cell counts per sample were estimated from amplification of reference gene primers within the assay. To quantify the absolute abundance of each unique TCRbeta CDR3 rearrangement, sequence reads were collapsed and filtered. For each sample, productive Simpson clonality was calculated by taking the square root of Simpson's diversity index across productive rearrangements. Held by TCRdb, this immuneACCESS table contains in-frame sequences only and omits some clones. Under half of the omission traces to an unresolved V gene where checked; the cause of the rest is unknown. For V, J and clone size, that table is used; D and trimming come from the DNA. This sample comprises some 250,000 clones, approximately 78% of them detected only once. Jointly, the top ten make up 3.4% of the sample.

The germline V gene (reference sequence) specifies LNHDA as CDR1 and SQIVND as CDR2. Including the terminal cysteine and phenylalanine, the CDR3 comprises 14 residues. Only the CDR3 DNA is retained, 42 bases long and in frame from the first base. V was cut back by 5 bases and J by 2 bases, leaving a gap of 12 bases between them. This sample is part of a study of blood T cell repertoires in COVID-19 (dated by TCRdb to 2018 to 2021). Study-wide context: The collaborator samples originated in the United States, Italy and Spain and spanned the acute and convalescent phases of COVID-19. The samples were drawn from the first 160 participants of the ongoing ImmuneRACE study and from roughly 1,300 subjects provided by 6 global collaborators. The prospective study material was composed of cDNA or gDNA derived from T cells, B-cell-depleted T cells, or PBMCs. Sample metadata almost always included a de-identified subject ID, COVID-19 status, age in years and sex. A freely available public database, intended as a resource for researchers studying the immune response to SARS-CoV-2, is where the repertoires were released. Where available, HLA class I and class II types were obtained from metadata supplied by the sample provider rather than from assay-based typing. Subjects who had been exposed to COVID-19, were actively infected with it, or had recovered from it provided the deeply sampled blood TCRbeta repertoires that made up the dataset.

The study at large found these results: The amount of clinical and demographic metadata varied by source and participant and was provided uncurated.

Each collaborating institution followed its own protocols to collect whole blood in K2EDTA tubes. For TCRbeta analysis, collaborator samples were shipped as frozen whole blood, as isolated PBMCs, or as DNA extracted from either sample type. This clonotype originated in a woman aged 18-29 years with acute or convalescent COVID-19. This chain is built from TRBV19 and TRBJ1-1; TRBD1 is a weak D gene call, 6 bases matching. Source material: peripheral blood. CDR3 loop: CASSPQQGNTEAFF. In nucleotides, the sequence is TGTGCCAGTAGTCCTCAACAGGGTAACACTGAAGCTTTCTTT.